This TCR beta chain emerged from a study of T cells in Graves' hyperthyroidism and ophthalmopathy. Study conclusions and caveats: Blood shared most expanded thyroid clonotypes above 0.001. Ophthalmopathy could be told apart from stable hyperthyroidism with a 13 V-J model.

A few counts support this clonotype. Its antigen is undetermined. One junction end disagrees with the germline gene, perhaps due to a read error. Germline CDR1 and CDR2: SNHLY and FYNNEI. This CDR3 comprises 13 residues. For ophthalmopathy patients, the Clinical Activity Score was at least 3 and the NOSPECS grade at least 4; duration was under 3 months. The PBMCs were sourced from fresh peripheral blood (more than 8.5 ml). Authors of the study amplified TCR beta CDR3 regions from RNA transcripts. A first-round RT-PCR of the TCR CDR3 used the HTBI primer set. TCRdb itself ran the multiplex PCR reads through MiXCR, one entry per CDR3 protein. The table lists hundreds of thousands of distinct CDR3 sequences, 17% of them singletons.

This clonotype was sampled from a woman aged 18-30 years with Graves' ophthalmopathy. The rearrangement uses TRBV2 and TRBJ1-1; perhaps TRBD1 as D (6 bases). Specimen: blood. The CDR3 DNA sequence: TGTGCCAGCAGTGGACAGGCAAACACTGGAGCTTTCTTT. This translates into CASSGQANTGAFF.